These 20 T cell receptor beta chains came from one sample sequenced in a study of cytomegalovirus exposure and HLA in healthy donors. This PCR relied on a set of 60 Vbeta primers and 13 Jbeta primers. TCRdb keeps only in-frame clones here, not all; method: immunoSEQ multiplex PCR. The sample yields under 200,000 clones, approximately 80% seen once. Sequences were obtained from PBMCs. The receptors originated from a woman aged 40 to 55 in good health and CMV-seropositive.

The chain links TRBV6-1 to TRBJ1-3, with D possibly being TRBD1 (6 bases). Germline V gives CDR1 MNHNS, CDR2 SASEGT. Trimming left V 7 bases short and J 0 bases short, with 13 bases between. The CDR3 runs to 15 residues. In DNA form, the CDR3 reads TGTGCCAGCACTGAGGACAGACGCTCTGGAAACACCATATATTTT. This gives the protein CASTEDRRSGNTIYF.

Worth noting for this clone: A read error may produce the germline difference seen at one junction end. The chain has TRBV28 and TRBJ1-2; 7 nucleotides align to TRBD1. CDR3 size: 11 residues. Germline V gene data show CDR1 as MDHEN and CDR2 as SYDVKM. The CDR3 region has the DNA TGTGCCAGCAGGTCCCTTGGACAGGCTTACTTC. Its protein is CASRSLGQAYF.

This clone was seen a few times. The gene calls are TRBV5-6 and TRBJ2-5, with D possibly matching TRBD2 (6 bases). The CDR3 is made up of 16 amino acids. CDR1 is SGHDT and CDR2 is YYEEEE in the germline V gene. V lost 4 bases and J lost 5, with 21 bases in between. The CDR3 loop reads CASSRRGGGGLETQYF. CDR3 bases: TGTGCCAGCAGCAGGAGGGGCGGCGGAGGGCTTGAGACCCAGTACTTC.

The rearrangement uses TRBV30 and TRBJ1-4; weak D call: TRBD1 (5 bases). Germline lookup yields CDR1 GTSNPN and CDR2 SVGIG (reference sequence). The V end was cut by 0 bases, the J end by 0 bases, with 8 bases between. CDR3 length: 15 amino acids. CDR3 in DNA: TGTGCCTGGAGTGTGGGGGAGGCAACTAATGAAAAACTGTTTTTT. Translating gives CAWSVGEATNEKLFF.

The chain has TRBV27 and TRBJ2-2; 11 bases map to TRBD2. Germline V gene lookup returns CDR1 MNHEY and CDR2 SMNVEV (reference sequence). This CDR3 has 16 residues. V lost 3 bases to trimming and J lost 8 bases; unmatched junction nucleotides: 8. Written as DNA, the CDR3 is TGTGCCAGCAGTTTTCGTCCCCTAGCGGGGGGTGGGGAGCTGTTTTTT. Protein product: CASSFRPLAGGGELFF.

The chain uses TRBV25-1 and TRBJ1-6, with D perhaps TRBD1 (6 bases). V dropped 2 bases and J dropped 7 bases, with 12 bases sitting between them. The CDR3 runs 15 residues. Germline V CDR1 and CDR2: MGHDK, SYGVNS. The CDR3: CASSENTGGNSPLHF. Here the CDR3 DNA reads TGTGCCAGCAGTGAAAATACGGGGGGCAATTCACCCCTCCACTTT.

The chain has TRBV11-1 and TRBJ1-2; the D gene is possibly TRBD1 (5 bases). Germline values: CDR1 SGHAT, CDR2 FQDESV (reference sequence). V was pared by 4 bases and J by 6 bases, with 6 bases between. This CDR3 spans 11 amino acids. CDR3 residues: CASSSRDGYTF. CDR3 bases: TGTGCCAGCAGCTCCAGGGATGGCTACACCTTC.

The chain combines TRBV2 with TRBJ2-7, with no clear D. Trimming stripped 7 bases from V and 0 bases from J, with 10 bases between. The CDR3 runs 13 residues. Germline-derived CDR1 and CDR2 are SNHLY and FYNNEI. The CDR3 region has the DNA TGTGCCAGCAAGTTCAGAGGCTCCTACGAGCAGTACTTC. It encodes CASKFRGSYEQYF.

The gene calls are TRBV19 and TRBJ1-5, with D hard to call. V lost 3 bases to trimming and J lost 2 bases, with 11 bases between them. The CDR3 sequence is 15 residues long. From germline, CDR1 is LNHDA and CDR2 SQIVND (reference sequence). The CDR3 spells CASSIAGFGNQPQHF. The DNA for the CDR3 is TGTGCCAGTAGTATCGCGGGGTTTGGCAATCAGCCCCAGCATTTT. Complete variable domain (other parts from reference TRBV19 and TRBJ1-5): DGGITQSPKYLFRKEGQNVTLSCEQNLNHDAMYWYRQDPGQGLRLIYYSQIVNDFQKGDIAEGYSVSREKKESFPLTVTSAQKNPTAFYLCASSIAGFGNQPQHFGDGTRLSIL.

V usage is TRBV5-1 and J usage is TRBJ2-1; 10 bases are shared with TRBD2. The V gene end was trimmed by 4 bases and the J gene end by 5 bases; junction bases not matched to a gene: 18. The CDR3 contains 19 residues. Germline values: CDR1 SGHRS, CDR2 YFSETQ. DNA of the CDR3: TGCGCCAGCAGCCAAGGACAGCCTAGAAGCGGGGGGGCCAACAATGAGCAGTTCTTC. Protein: CASSQGQPRSGGANNEQFF. Filled out from reference TRBV5-1 and TRBJ2-1, the complete variable domain reads KAGVTQTPRYLIKTRGQQVTLSCSPISGHRSVSWYQQTPGQGLQFLFEYFSETQRNKGNFPGRFSGRQFSNSRSEMNVSTLELGDSALYLCASSQGQPRSGGANNEQFFGPGTRLTVL.

The rearrangement uses TRBV4-1 and TRBJ2-1; 8 bases map to TRBD2. V gave up 1 base and J gave up 7 bases; unmatched junction bases: 12. Germline-derived CDR1 and CDR2 are MGHRA and YSYEKL. The CDR3 length is 17 residues. CDR3 loop: CASSQGRGGRLVNEQFF. The DNA for the CDR3 is TGCGCCAGCAGCCAAGGTCGGGGGGGCCGTCTCGTTAATGAGCAGTTCTTC.

The rearrangement links TRBV19 to TRBJ2-3; 8 bases align to TRBD2. The V gene end was trimmed by 8 bases and the J gene end by 0 bases; junction bases not matched to a gene: 16. The CDR3 spans 18 residues. Germline lookup yields CDR1 LNHDA and CDR2 SQIVND (reference sequence). The DNA of the CDR3 is TGTGCCAGTCGGGCGAGCGGGGGCCGGACAATTAGCACAGATACGCAGTATTTT. This translates into CASRASGGRTISTDTQYF. The whole variable domain, remainder taken from reference TRBV19 and TRBJ2-3, is DGGITQSPKYLFRKEGQNVTLSCEQNLNHDAMYWYRQDPGQGLRLIYYSQIVNDFQKGDIAEGYSVSREKKESFPLTVTSAQKNPTAFYLCASRASGGRTISTDTQYFGPGTRLTVL.

The chain links TRBV7-9 to TRBJ2-1; 8 bases fit TRBD2. Per germline, CDR1 SEHNR and CDR2 FQNEAQ (reference sequence). J was trimmed by 7 bases and V by 5 bases; bases with no gene match: 16. The CDR3 loop spans 17 amino acids. CDR3 residues: CASSLIPYGGAWNEQFF. For the CDR3, the DNA is TGTGCCAGCAGCCTTATTCCCTACGGGGGGGCTTGGAATGAGCAGTTCTTC.

This sequence joins TRBV27 and TRBJ1-3, with D maybe TRBD1 (5 bases). The germline V and J ends were trimmed by 8 bases and 8 bases, with 16 bases remaining between them. The CDR3 contains 13 residues. Looked up from germline, CDR1 is MNHEY and CDR2 is SMNVEV (reference sequence). CDR3 DNA: TGTGCCAGCGCGCCCGGGGGTCGTGACACCATATATTTT. Protein product: CASAPGGRDTIYF.

The rearrangement links TRBV5-1 to TRBJ2-3; D possibly corresponds to TRBD2 (7 bases). V was clipped by 4 bases and J by 4 bases, with 22 bases between them. The CDR3 covers 17 residues. In germline, CDR1 is SGHRS, CDR2 YFSETQ. The CDR3 protein is CASSRWGAGASPDTQYF. The CDR3 bases are TGCGCCAGCAGCCGGTGGGGCGCGGGGGCAAGCCCAGATACGCAGTATTTT.

V gene TRBV19 combines with J gene TRBJ2-7, with 7 bases matching TRBD1. Germline trimming cut 5 bases from V and 4 bases from J; bases unmatched to any gene: 11. The CDR3 is 15 residues long. Germline loops: CDR1 LNHDA, CDR2 SQIVND (reference sequence). The CDR3 sequence: CASSDAGGRAYEQYF. The CDR3 DNA reads TGTGCCAGTAGTGATGCAGGGGGTAGGGCTTACGAGCAGTACTTC.

The J gene is TRBJ1-2, the V gene TRBV10-3; 7 nucleotides match TRBD1. The CDR3 is 13 amino acids. With 7 bases clipped from V and 4 bases from J, the junction kept 6 bases outside the gene matches. Germline V lookup: CDR1 ENHRY, CDR2 SYGVKD. Here the CDR3 reads CAITPTGVYGYTF. For the CDR3, the DNA is TGTGCCATCACCCCCACAGGGGTCTATGGCTACACCTTC.

This chain links TRBV7-9 with TRBJ1-1, with 11 bases identical to TRBD1. J gave up 5 bases and V 5 bases, and 7 bases lay outside the gene matches. CDR1 is SEHNR and CDR2 is FQNEAQ in the germline V gene (reference sequence). The CDR3 runs 15 residues. The CDR3 DNA follows: TGTGCCAGCAGCCCTGGACAGGGGGCATCGACTGAAGCTTTCTTT. This encodes CASSPGQGASTEAFF. Complete variable domain (other parts from reference TRBV7-9 and TRBJ1-1): DTGVSQNPRHKITKRGQNVTFRCDPISEHNRLYWYRQTLGQGPEFLTYFQNEAQLEKSRLLSDRFSAERPKGSFSTLEIQRTEQGDSAMYLCASSPGQGASTEAFFGQGTRLTVV.

CDR3 in amino acids: CASTLGQSLYYGYTF. The CDR3, as DNA: TGTGCCAGTACTCTTGGACAGTCTCTTTACTATGGCTACACCTTC. This chain uses TRBV19 with TRBJ1-2, with TRBD1 as a possible D gene (6 bases). The CDR3 extends over 15 amino acids. Germline CDR1 LNHDA, CDR2 SQIVND (reference sequence). The ends were cut back, 7 bases at V and 3 bases at J, with 18 bases in the middle.

This clone showed up just once. The genes are TRBV27 and TRBJ2-7, with 8 positions matching TRBD1. The CDR3 runs to 13 residues. V lost 5 bases, J lost 6 bases, and 6 bases stayed unmatched. Germline CDR1 MNHEY, CDR2 SMNVEV (reference sequence). CDR3 sequence reads: CASSPDRGGEQYF. The CDR3 DNA follows: TGTGCCAGCAGTCCCGACAGGGGTGGCGAGCAGTACTTC.